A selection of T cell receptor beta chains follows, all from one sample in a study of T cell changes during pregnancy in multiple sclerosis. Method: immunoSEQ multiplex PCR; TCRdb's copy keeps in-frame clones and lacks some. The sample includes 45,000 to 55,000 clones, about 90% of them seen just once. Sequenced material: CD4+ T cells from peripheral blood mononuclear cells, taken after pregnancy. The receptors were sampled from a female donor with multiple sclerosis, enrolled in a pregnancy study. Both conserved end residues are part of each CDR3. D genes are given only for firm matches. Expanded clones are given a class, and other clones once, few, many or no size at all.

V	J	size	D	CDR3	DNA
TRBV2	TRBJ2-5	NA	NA	CASSERETQYF	TGTGCCAGCAGTGAGCGGGAGACCCAGTACTTC
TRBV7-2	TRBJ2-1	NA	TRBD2	CASSQGLAGWFEQFF	TGTGCCAGCAGCCAGGGACTAGCGGGATGGTTTGAGCAGTTCTTC
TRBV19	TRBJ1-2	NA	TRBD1	CASRRQGEGYTF	TGTGCCAGTAGGAGACAGGGGGAAGGCTACACCTTC
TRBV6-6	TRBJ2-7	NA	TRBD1	CASSLNPTGGNEQYF	TGTGCCAGCAGCCTTAATCCGACAGGGGGCAACGAGCAGTACTTC
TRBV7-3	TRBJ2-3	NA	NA	CASSLRAAGNTQYF	TGTGCCAGCAGCTTAAGGGCGGCGGGGAATACGCAGTATTTT
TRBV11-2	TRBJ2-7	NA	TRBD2	CASGLAGDISEQYF	TGTGCCAGCGGACTAGCGGGAGATATAAGCGAGCAGTACTTC
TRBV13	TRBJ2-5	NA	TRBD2	CASSLFGLAVEETQYF	TGTGCCAGCAGCTTATTTGGCCTAGCGGTCGAAGAGACCCAGTACTTC
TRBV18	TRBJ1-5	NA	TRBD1	CASSPIQGVDQPQHF	TGTGCCAGCTCACCGATACAGGGGGTCGATCAGCCCCAGCATTTT
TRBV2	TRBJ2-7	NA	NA	CASEQDNIWDEQYF	TGTGCCAGCGAACAGGATAACATTTGGGACGAGCAGTACTTC
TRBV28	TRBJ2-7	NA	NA	CASSFSAQGKIYEQYF	TGTGCCAGCAGTTTTAGCGCCCAGGGGAAGATCTACGAGCAGTACTTC
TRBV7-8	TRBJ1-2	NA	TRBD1	CASSLGPGQFLYGYTF	TGTGCCAGCAGCTTAGGCCCGGGACAGTTTCTCTATGGCTACACCTTC
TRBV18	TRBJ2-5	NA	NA	CASSPVAGLQETQYF	TGTGCCAGCTCACCAGTGGCGGGGCTACAAGAGACCCAGTACTTC
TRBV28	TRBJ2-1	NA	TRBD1	CASSRTGLPVNEQFF	TGTGCCAGCAGTCGGACAGGCCTTCCCGTTAATGAGCAGTTCTTC
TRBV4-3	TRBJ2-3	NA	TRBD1	CASSQGQGEEDTQYF	TGCGCCAGCAGCCAAGGACAGGGCGAGGAAGATACGCAGTATTTT
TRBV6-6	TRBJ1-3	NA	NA	CASSRTASSGNTIYF	TGTGCCAGCAGTCGGACAGCAAGCTCTGGAAACACCATATATTTT
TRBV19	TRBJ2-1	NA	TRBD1	CASSRPGQGEYNEQFF	TGTGCCAGTAGCCGGCCGGGACAGGGGGAATACAATGAGCAGTTCTTC
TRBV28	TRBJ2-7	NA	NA	CASSFSSREQYF	TGTGCCAGCAGTTTTTCTAGTCGCGAGCAGTACTTC
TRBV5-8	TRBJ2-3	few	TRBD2	CASSLLYPLATSTDTQYF	TGTGCCAGCAGCTTGCTGTATCCACTAGCGACTAGCACAGATACGCAGTATTTT
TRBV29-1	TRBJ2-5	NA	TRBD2	CSVQRGGGGETQYF	TGCAGCGTCCAACGGGGGGGAGGGGGAGAGACCCAGTACTTC
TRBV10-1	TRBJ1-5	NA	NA	CADQQGSNQPQHF	TGCGCAGACCAGCAGGGAAGCAATCAGCCCCAGCATTTT
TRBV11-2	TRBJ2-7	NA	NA	CASSLGITYEQYF	TGTGCCAGCAGCCTCGGGATAACCTACGAGCAGTACTTC
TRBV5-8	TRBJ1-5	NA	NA	CASSSDRGEPQHF	TGTGCCAGCAGCTCAGATCGGGGAGAGCCCCAGCATTTT
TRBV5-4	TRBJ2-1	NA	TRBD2	CASSKQIPGTSGRGNNEQFF	TGTGCCAGCAGCAAACAGATACCAGGGACTAGCGGGAGAGGCAACAATGAGCAGTTCTTC
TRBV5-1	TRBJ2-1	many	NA	CASSLDGVSYNEQFF	TGCGCCAGCAGCTTGGACGGGGTCTCCTACAATGAGCAGTTCTTC
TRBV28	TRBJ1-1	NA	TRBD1	CASSSGGTEAFF	TGTGCCAGCAGCTCAGGGGGTACTGAAGCTTTCTTT
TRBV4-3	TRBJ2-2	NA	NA	CASSQGALNTGELFF	TGCGCCAGCAGCCAAGGGGCGCTAAACACCGGGGAGCTGTTTTTT
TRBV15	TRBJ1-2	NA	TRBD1	CATSRDPTGGYGYTF	TGTGCCACCAGCAGAGATCCCACAGGGGGCTATGGCTACACCTTC
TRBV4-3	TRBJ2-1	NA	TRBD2	CASSPEGLAGEQFF	TGCGCCAGCAGCCCTGAGGGACTAGCGGGAGAGCAGTTCTTC
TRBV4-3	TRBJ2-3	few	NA	CASSQDGGLSTDTQYF	TGCGCCAGCAGCCAAGATGGGGGACTTAGCACAGATACGCAGTATTTT
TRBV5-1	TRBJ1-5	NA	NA	CASSLDSYSNQPQHF	TGCGCCAGCAGCCTCGACAGTTATAGCAATCAGCCCCAGCATTTT
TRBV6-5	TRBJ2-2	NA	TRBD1	CASSTGASNTGELFF	TGTGCCAGCAGCACAGGGGCCTCGAACACCGGGGAGCTGTTTTTT
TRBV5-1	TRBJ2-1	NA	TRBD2	CASSSLAGVSSYNEQFF	TGCGCCAGCAGCTCGTTAGCGGGAGTGAGCTCCTACAATGAGCAGTTCTTC
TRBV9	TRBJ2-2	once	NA	CASSVTTQADAGELFF	TGTGCCAGCAGCGTAACTACGCAAGCGGACGCCGGGGAGCTGTTTTTT
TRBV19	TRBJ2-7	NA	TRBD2	CASRASGRFEQYF	TGTGCCAGTCGTGCCAGCGGGAGGTTCGAGCAGTACTTC
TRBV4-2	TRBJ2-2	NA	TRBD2	CASSQDGGWTPGELFF	TGTGCCAGCAGCCAAGACGGGGGGTGGACGCCCGGGGAGCTGTTTTTT
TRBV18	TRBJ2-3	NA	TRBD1	CASSRSTGGNADTQYF	TGTGCCAGCTCAAGATCCACAGGGGGCAACGCAGATACGCAGTATTTT
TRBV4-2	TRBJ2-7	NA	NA	CASSQDPPGSYEQYF	TGTGCCAGCAGCCAAGATCCCCCGGGCTCCTACGAGCAGTACTTC
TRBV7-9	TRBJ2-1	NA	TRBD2	CASSLFAGGFSYNEQFF	TGTGCCAGCAGCTTATTCGCGGGGGGATTCTCCTACAATGAGCAGTTCTTC
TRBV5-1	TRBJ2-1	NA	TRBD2	CASSLGLAGNSYNEQFF	TGCGCCAGCAGCTTGGGACTAGCGGGCAACTCCTACAATGAGCAGTTCTTC
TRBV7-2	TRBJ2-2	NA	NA	CASSFSTNTGELFF	TGTGCCAGCAGCTTTTCCACGAACACCGGGGAGCTGTTTTTT
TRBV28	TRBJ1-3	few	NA	CAGGSAGNTIYF	TGTGCCGGTGGGAGCGCTGGAAACACCATATATTTT
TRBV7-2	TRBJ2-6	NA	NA	CASSGGGHWSSGANVLTF	TGTGCCAGCAGCGGTGGCGGGCATTGGAGCTCTGGGGCCAACGTCCTGACTTTC
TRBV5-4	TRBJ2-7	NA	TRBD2	CASSFTSGSSYEQYF	TGTGCCAGCAGCTTTACTAGCGGGAGCTCCTACGAGCAGTACTTC
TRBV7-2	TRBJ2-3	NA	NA	CASSLASNTDTQYF	TGTGCCAGCAGCTTAGCTAGTAACACAGATACGCAGTATTTT
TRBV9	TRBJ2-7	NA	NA	CASSVVSSVRGEQYF	TGTGCCAGCAGCGTAGTTTCGAGCGTCCGCGGCGAGCAGTACTTC
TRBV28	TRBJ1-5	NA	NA	CASNAPRGNQPQHF	TGTGCCAGCAACGCTCCCCGCGGCAATCAGCCCCAGCATTTT
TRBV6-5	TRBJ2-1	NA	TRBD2	CASRPSGTQGNEQFF	TGTGCCAGCAGACCTAGCGGGACCCAAGGCAATGAGCAGTTCTTC
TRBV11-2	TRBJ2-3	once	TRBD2	CASSLRLRTSADTQYF	TGTGCCAGCAGCTTAAGATTAAGGACTAGCGCAGATACGCAGTATTTT
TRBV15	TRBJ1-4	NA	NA	CATSRDRGGGSYEKLFF	TGTGCCACCAGCAGAGATCGAGGGGGGGGATCGTATGAAAAACTGTTTTTT
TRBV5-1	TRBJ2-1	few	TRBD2	CASSLASGNNEQFF	TGCGCCAGCAGCCTAGCTAGCGGTAACAATGAGCAGTTCTTC
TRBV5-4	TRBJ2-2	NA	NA	CASSLVGGSPGELFF	TGTGCCAGCAGCTTGGTCGGAGGAAGCCCCGGGGAGCTGTTTTTT